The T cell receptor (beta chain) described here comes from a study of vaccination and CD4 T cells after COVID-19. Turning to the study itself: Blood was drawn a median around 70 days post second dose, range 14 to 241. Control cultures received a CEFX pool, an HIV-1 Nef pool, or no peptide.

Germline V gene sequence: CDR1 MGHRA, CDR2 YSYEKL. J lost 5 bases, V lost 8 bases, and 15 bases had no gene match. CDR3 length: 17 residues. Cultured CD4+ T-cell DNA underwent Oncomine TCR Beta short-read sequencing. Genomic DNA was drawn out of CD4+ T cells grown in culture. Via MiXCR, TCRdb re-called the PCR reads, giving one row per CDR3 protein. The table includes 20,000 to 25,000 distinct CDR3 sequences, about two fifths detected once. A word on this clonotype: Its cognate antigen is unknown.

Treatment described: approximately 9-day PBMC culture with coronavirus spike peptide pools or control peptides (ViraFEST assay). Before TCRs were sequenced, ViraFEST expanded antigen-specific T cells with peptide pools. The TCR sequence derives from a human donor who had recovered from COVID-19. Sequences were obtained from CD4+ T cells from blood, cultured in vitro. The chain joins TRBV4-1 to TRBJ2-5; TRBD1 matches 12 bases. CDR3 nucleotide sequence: TGCGCCAGCGGACCAGGCGTAAGGGGACAGGGGGCTGAGACCCAGTACTTC. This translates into CASGPGVRGQGAETQYF.